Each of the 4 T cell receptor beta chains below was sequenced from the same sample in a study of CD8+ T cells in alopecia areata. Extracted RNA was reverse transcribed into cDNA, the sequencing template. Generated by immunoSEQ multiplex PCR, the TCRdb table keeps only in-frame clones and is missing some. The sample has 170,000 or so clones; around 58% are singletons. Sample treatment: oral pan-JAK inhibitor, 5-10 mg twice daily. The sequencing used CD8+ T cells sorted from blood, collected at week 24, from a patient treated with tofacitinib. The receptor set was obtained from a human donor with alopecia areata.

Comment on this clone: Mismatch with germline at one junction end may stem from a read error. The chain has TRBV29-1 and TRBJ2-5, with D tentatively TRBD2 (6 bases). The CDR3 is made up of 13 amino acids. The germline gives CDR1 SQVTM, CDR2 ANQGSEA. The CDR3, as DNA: TGCAGCGTTGAGGGCGGGACCCAAGAGGCCCAGTACTTC. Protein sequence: CSVEGGTQEAQYF.

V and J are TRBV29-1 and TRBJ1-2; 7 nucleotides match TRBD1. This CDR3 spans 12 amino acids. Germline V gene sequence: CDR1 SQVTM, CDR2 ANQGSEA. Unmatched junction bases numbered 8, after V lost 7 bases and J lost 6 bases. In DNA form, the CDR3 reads TGCAGCGGGCAGACAGGGAGTGATGGCTACACCTTC. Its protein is CSGQTGSDGYTF.

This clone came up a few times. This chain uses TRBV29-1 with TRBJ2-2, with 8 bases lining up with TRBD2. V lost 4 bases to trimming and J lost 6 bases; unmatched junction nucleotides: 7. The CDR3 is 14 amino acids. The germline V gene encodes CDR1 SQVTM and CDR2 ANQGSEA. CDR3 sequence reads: CSVASGGRPGELFF. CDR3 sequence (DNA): TGCAGCGTTGCGAGCGGGGGCCGTCCCGGGGAGCTGTTTTTT.

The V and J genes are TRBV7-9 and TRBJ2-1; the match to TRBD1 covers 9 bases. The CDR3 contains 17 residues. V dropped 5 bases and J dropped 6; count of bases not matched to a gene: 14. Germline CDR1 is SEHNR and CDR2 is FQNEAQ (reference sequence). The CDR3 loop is CASSLQQTGGYINEQFF. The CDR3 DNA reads TGTGCCAGCAGCCTTCAACAGACAGGGGGATATATCAATGAGCAGTTCTTC.